A selection of T cell receptor beta chains follows, all from one sample in a study of blood T cell repertoires in COVID-19. Profiling relied on immunoSEQ multiplex PCR, and the TCRdb table lists in-frame clones only, not all of them. Altogether 250,000 or so clones are present, roughly 80% being singletons, with the ten largest covering less than 2%. Sample: PBMCs or T cells enriched from blood (not recorded which). The receptor source for this set is a man in his 60s who had recovered from COVID-19. CDR3s include the opening cysteine and the closing phenylalanine or tryptophan. D genes are given only for firm matches. Clone size is stated in some rows and not others, as once, few, many or a class when expanded.

clone size: .; D gene: TRBD2; J gene: TRBJ2-7; V gene: TRBV3-1/TRBV3-2; CDR3 protein: CASSQDNSGGHEQYF; CDR3 DNA: TGTGCCAGCAGCCAAGATAATAGCGGGGGCCACGAGCAGTACTTC
clone size: .; D gene: TRBD2; J gene: TRBJ2-1; V gene: TRBV15; CDR3 protein: CATSRDFLAGGTMPHNEQFF; CDR3 DNA: TGTGCCACCAGCAGAGATTTCCTAGCGGGGGGTACGATGCCACACAATGAGCAGTTCTTC
clone size: few; D gene: TRBD2; J gene: TRBJ2-3; V gene: TRBV19; CDR3 protein: CASNQRGLSDTQYF; CDR3 DNA: TGTGCCAGCAACCAGCGGGGGCTCTCAGATACGCAGTATTTT
clone size: .; D gene: .; J gene: TRBJ1-2; V gene: TRBV2; CDR3 protein: CASSEGRNYGYTF; CDR3 DNA: TGTGCCAGCAGTGAGGGCAGAAACTATGGCTACACCTTC
clone size: .; D gene: TRBD2; J gene: TRBJ2-7; V gene: TRBV25-1; CDR3 protein: CATSRTSTYEQYF; CDR3 DNA: TGTGCCACCTCCCGGACTAGTACCTACGAGCAGTACTTC
clone size: .; D gene: .; J gene: TRBJ2-7; V gene: TRBV25-1; CDR3 protein: CASSVGGDISYEQYF; CDR3 DNA: TGTGCCAGCAGTGTAGGGGGAGATATCTCCTACGAGCAGTACTTC
clone size: .; D gene: TRBD2; J gene: TRBJ2-3; V gene: TRBV7-2; CDR3 protein: CASSLLGSGGVDTQYF; CDR3 DNA: TGTGCCAGCAGCTTATTAGGTAGCGGGGGGGTAGATACGCAGTATTTT
clone size: .; D gene: TRBD1; J gene: TRBJ1-2; V gene: TRBV7-2; CDR3 protein: CASSPRTWTGNYGYTF; CDR3 DNA: TGTGCCAGCAGCCCCCGAACTTGGACAGGGAACTATGGCTACACCTTC
clone size: .; D gene: .; J gene: TRBJ2-3; V gene: TRBV11-1; CDR3 protein: CASSLDPRDTQYF; CDR3 DNA: TGTGCCAGCAGCTTAGACCCCCGGGATACGCAGTATTTT
clone size: .; D gene: TRBD1; J gene: TRBJ1-2; V gene: TRBV25-1; CDR3 protein: CASRRQGEGYGYTF; CDR3 DNA: TGTGCCAGCCGGAGACAGGGAGAAGGCTATGGCTACACCTTC
clone size: .; D gene: .; J gene: TRBJ1-1; V gene: TRBV6-6; CDR3 protein: CASNEQVWGTEAFF; CDR3 DNA: TGTGCCAGCAATGAACAGGTTTGGGGCACTGAAGCTTTCTTT
clone size: .; D gene: .; J gene: TRBJ1-4; V gene: TRBV3-1/TRBV3-2; CDR3 protein: CASSPRVGDEKLFF; CDR3 DNA: TGTGCCAGCAGCCCCAGGGTAGGGGATGAAAAACTGTTTTTT